Following are 10 T cell receptor beta chains from one sample sequenced in a study of stem cell transplantation in POMP-related autoinflammatory disease. Here immunoSEQ multiplex PCR was the method, and the copy in TCRdb shows in-frame clones only, minus some. In the table there are some 9,400 clones, 70% to 80% of which are singletons. The source was CD4+ T cells from PBMCs, collected after stem cell transplantation. Every receptor here comes from a human patient with POMP-related autoinflammation and immune dysregulation (PRAID). Among the T cells, some may be from the graft donor.

The CDR3 sequence is CASSQPLAGVRNTQYF. CDR3 DNA sequence: TGCGCCAGCAGCCAACCCCTAGCGGGAGTTCGGAATACGCAGTATTTT. The chain joins TRBV4-1 to TRBJ2-3; 10 nucleotides agree with TRBD2. Trimming cost V 2 bases and J 7 bases; bases outside gene matches: 9. This CDR3 spans 16 amino acids. Germline V gene sequence: CDR1 MGHRA, CDR2 YSYEKL.

The chain carries TRBV28 and TRBJ2-7, with TRBD1 matching over 7 bases. The length of the CDR3 is 22 residues. V dropped 7 bases and J dropped 0; count of bases not matched to a gene: 30. In germline, CDR1 is MDHEN, CDR2 SYDVKM. In DNA, the CDR3 is TGTGCCAGCAACCTAATCCAACCCCTCGACCCACGGAAGGGGGACAGCTCCTACGAGCAGTACTTC. Residues: CASNLIQPLDPRKGDSSYEQYF.

V and J are TRBV6-2 or TRBV6-3 and TRBJ2-7; TRBD2 is a possible D gene (6 bases). The V and J ends lost 5 bases and 0 bases respectively, with 11 bases between them. CDR1 and CDR2 from the germline V gene are MNHEY and SVGEGT. The CDR3 loop spans 14 amino acids. The CDR3 nucleotides read TGTGCCAGCAGTAAGGTAGCGGTCTCCTACGAGCAGTACTTC. Translating gives CASSKVAVSYEQYF.

This clone was counted between two and nine times. The DNA for the CDR3 is TGCGCCAGCAGCCCCGGCGAAACTAGCGGGAGATACAATGAGCAGTTCTTC. Protein sequence: CASSPGETSGRYNEQFF. The V call is TRBV4-3, the J call TRBJ2-1; 11 positions match TRBD2. V shed 4 bases, J shed 4 bases, and the junction held 9 bases outside the gene matches. Germline lookup yields CDR1 LGHNA and CDR2 YSLEER. This CDR3 is 17 amino acids long.

The V call is TRBV7-3, the J call TRBJ2-3; D might be TRBD2 (6 bases). Germline V gene data show CDR1 as SGHTA and CDR2 as FQGTGA. Between the trimmed V and J ends, which lost 4 bases and 6 bases, there was a span of 20 bases. The CDR3 is 16 residues long. DNA for the CDR3: TGTGCCAGCAGCTCCTATGGTGGCGGGGACGGGGATACGCAGTATTTT. This translates into CASSSYGGGDGDTQYF.

The sample holds a few counts of this clone. V is TRBV5-1 and J is TRBJ2-7; a possible D gene is TRBD1 (5 bases). Germline lookup yields CDR1 SGHRS and CDR2 YFSETQ. V was shortened by 5 bases and J by 6 bases, with 21 bases between the two germline ends. The CDR3 contains 15 residues. In DNA form, the CDR3 reads TGCGCCAGCAGTTCCGACGCAGGGCGCAGCCGCGAGCAGTACTTC. Its translation is CASSSDAGRSREQYF.

V is TRBV5-1 and J is TRBJ1-1; D is unclear. The V end was cut by 0 bases, the J end by 5 bases, with 11 bases between. This CDR3 is 14 amino acids long. CDR1 and CDR2 (germline): SGHRS, YFSETQ. Here the CDR3 DNA reads TGCGCCAGCAGCTTGGCAACGGGGAGAACTGAAGCTTTCTTT. Encoded protein: CASSLATGRTEAFF.

Only one count was recorded for this clone. The chain employs TRBV6-5 and TRBJ2-5; D is possibly TRBD1 (5 bases). V lost 6 bases, J lost 5 bases, and 13 bases lay in between. CDR3 length: 13 amino acids. The germline gives CDR1 MNHEY, CDR2 SVGAGI. CDR3 nucleotide sequence: TGTGCCAGCAGACTTACAGGTGACGAGACCCAGTACTTC. It is translated as CASRLTGDETQYF.

The chain links TRBV18 to TRBJ1-1; D remains ambiguous. The length of the CDR3 is 13 residues. The V gene lost 2 bases and the J gene lost 3 bases, with 7 bases spanning the gap. CDR1 and CDR2 from the germline V gene are KGHSH and LQKENI. The CDR3 spells CASSPIGDTEAFF. The CDR3 coding sequence is TGTGCCAGCTCACCAATCGGGGACACTGAAGCTTTCTTT.

The rearrangement joins TRBV18 to TRBJ1-5; D may be TRBD1 (5 bases). The CDR3 extends over 15 amino acids. V lost 0 bases, J lost 2 bases, and 8 bases lay in between. Germline V gene data show CDR1 as KGHSH and CDR2 as LQKENI. The CDR3 DNA sequence: TGTGCCAGCTCACCACCGAAAGGGGGCAATCAGCCCCAGCATTTT. This translates into CASSPPKGGNQPQHF.